This T cell receptor (beta chain) stems from a study of metastatic and nonmetastatic thyroid tumors. Whole-study context: Where malignant and benign thyroid patients were concerned, repertoires were compared across blood and tumor or nodule tissue. Broader study findings: Significantly higher TCR beta diversity was reportedly seen in malignant thyroid tumors than benign nodules, in blood and tumor.

Per the original data handling: Clinicopathological groups supplied CDR3 differences that were used to build a distant-metastasis classifier for papillary thyroid cancer. Using MiXCR, TCRdb re-called clones from the PCR reads. In this record, the V and J calls reflect TCRdb's handling and not the investigators' own analysis. The table includes just over 70,000 clones, roughly 18% detected once. Thyroid surgery was performed in patients who had received no treatment beforehand. This clone was found many times. Its antigen remains unidentified. Unmatched junction bases numbered 7, after V lost 0 bases and J lost 6 bases. The germline CDR1 and CDR2 sequences are SQVTM and ANQGSEA. CDR3 length: 14 amino acids.

V and J are TRBV29-1 and TRBJ1-2; 7 positions match TRBD1. This sequence was found in a female donor with papillary thyroid cancer or a benign thyroid nodule (not recorded which). Some clones in this sample may be carry-over from other donors' samples. The sequenced sample was blood. The CDR3 reads CSVEEGFRGNGYTF. The CDR3 coding sequence is TGCAGCGTTGAAGAGGGGTTCAGGGGGAATGGCTACACCTTC.